This TCR beta chain was sequenced in a study of identical twins (dated by TCRdb to about 2016). General notes on the study: The study deep-sequenced TCR alpha and beta repertoires from monozygotic twins, unrelated adults of various ages and cord blood to test whether fetal clonotypes persist. Replicate twin experiments were performed at different times using different library preparation protocols to rule out contamination.

Overall study results and their limits: Excess twin sharing in beta out-of-frame sequences was weaker because fewer shared sequences lowered the signal-to-noise ratio. Zero-insertion analyses could be partly confounded by invariant T cells such as MAIT and iNKT, though diverse VJ usage argued against such confounding for most clonotypes. In monozygotic twins, recombination models systematically underestimated out-of-frame TCR alpha sharing, but the models matched the sharing seen between unrelated individuals. Compared with coincidental sharing between unrelated individuals, out-of-frame TCR alpha sequences shared between twins showed an excess of sequences with low generation probability. Abundant cord blood beta clonotypes had fewer insertions, young adult naive repertoires showed a similar but weaker trend, and memory repertoires showed no such trend. Because the same donors could not be followed over many years, the conclusions relied on cross-sectional statistical analysis.

The method behind the library was 5' RACE. Sequenced using an Illumina HiSeq 2000. A universal primer binding site was added through template switching, and the final cDNA carried a unique molecular identifier so that TCR cDNA molecules could be counted accurately. Specific primers in the conserved constant-segment region were used to synthesize first-strand cDNA for the TCR alpha and beta chains. To control for contamination, every cDNA library carried two barcodes: a SMART-Mk sample barcode plus Illumina barcodes. TruSeq adapter sequences, together with Illumina sample barcodes, were added in two successive PCR steps. Sequencing of the TCR alpha and beta cDNA libraries was done on the Illumina HiSeq platform using custom primers. Concerning the study's data processing: MiGEC processed the raw reads to extract unique molecular identifiers, while MiXCR was used to determine the CDR3 positions. Recombination models were inferred per individual with the repgenHMM and IGoR tools using an EM algorithm. The tcR package in R was used for shared clonotype analysis, with sharing normalized by the product of cloneset sizes. To study raw recombination without the effects of thymic and clonal selection, out-of-frame nonproductive sequences were analyzed. TCRdb applied fastp at Q25 and MiXCR to the public reads, then kept only in-frame beta chains. Each entry is one CDR3 protein sequence, shown with its most common DNA and genes. The V and J calls were not made by the authors but by TCRdb's processing. The sample yields hundreds of thousands of distinct CDR3 sequences; roughly 10% were counted once. The ten largest account for roughly 7% of the sample.

Only healthy Caucasian donors were included. The twin cohort consisted of three pairs of female monozygotic twins, all aged roughly 18 to 30 years. CD4+ and CD8+ T cell populations were isolated with positive isolation kits from Invitrogen. V and J are truncated by 1 base and 6 bases respectively, leaving an intervening sequence of 22 bases. CDR1 and CDR2, per the germline V gene, are SQVTM and ANQGSEA. The cysteine opens and the phenylalanine closes a CDR3 of 17 amino acids. The CDR3 DNA has 51 bases and is translated from base 1. On this clonotype itself: Which antigen it targets is not known. No much larger clone is present one base from it, and per-base qualities are unavailable.

These data were likewise used in another study, on yellow fever vaccine responses in identical twins. The second paper states: The authors reported that the T cell response to vaccination in identical twins appeared partly convergent and partly personalized. The study precisely tracked vaccine-responding T cell clones in identical twins.

Here the chain combines TRBV29-1 and TRBJ2-1; D gene: possibly TRBD1, on 5 matching bases. The material sequenced was CD8+ T cells sorted from blood. The sequence derives from a woman younger than 35 in good health. CDR3 sequence: CSVEGVGARNVPNEQFF. The nucleotide sequence reads TGCAGCGTTGAAGGGGTAGGGGCCCGGAATGTCCCCAATGAGCAGTTCTTC.